Listed below are T cell receptor beta chains from one sample, sequenced in a study of T cell responses to AZD1222 COVID-19 vaccine. Some clones are missing from TCRdb's copy, which holds only in-frame ones; the method was immunoSEQ multiplex PCR. The table includes about 90,000 clones, around nine tenths detected once. The sample was peripheral blood, taken on day 0 of MenACWY control vaccination. The receptor set was obtained from an adult in good health. Each CDR3 is given with its conserved first and last residue.

>TRBJ2-7|TRBV3-1/TRBV3-2
CASSQEGRSYEQYF
>TRBJ1-2|TRBV7-2
CASSFSNYGYTF
>TRBJ2-1|TRBV10-3
CAISERDSPPNNEQFF
>TRBJ1-2|TRBV5-1
CASSPYDRNRGYGYTF
>TRBJ1-1|TRBV19
CASRIHLNTEAFF
>TRBJ1-5|TRBV27
CASSRRGQVNTEGGGPQHF
>TRBJ2-7|TRBV15
CATSRDPGAYEQYF
>TRBJ1-3|TRBV3-1/TRBV3-2
CASSQGSGNTIYF
>TRBJ2-1|TRBV7-2
CASSLVAGSYNEQFF
>TRBJ1-1|TRBV6-5
CATPSVSGSAFF
>TRBJ1-1|TRBV6-2/TRBV6-3
CASSSQGMNTEAFF
>TRBJ2-1|TRBV7-2
CASSLSTGVYNEQFF
>TRBJ2-5|TRBV7-9
CASSFGTVQETQYF
>TRBJ2-7|TRBV6-2/TRBV6-3
CASSYQPPVDEQYF
>TRBJ1-5|TRBV7-2
CASSLMAGKNSNQPQHF
>TRBJ1-2|TRBV6-5
CASGQGYGYTF
>TRBJ2-5|TRBV7-9
CASSRGLAGELQETQYF
>TRBJ2-4|TRBV7-8
CASSFAENIQYF
>TRBJ2-5|TRBV5-6
CASRKRYQETQYF
>TRBJ1-2|TRBV2
CASRWNGGSDYGYTF
>TRBJ1-5|TRBV2
CASGQAATSNQPQHF
>TRBJ2-3|TRBV7-2
CASSNSGGAITDTQYF
>TRBJ1-2|TRBV5-4
CASSLERSGAYGYTF
>TRBJ1-5|TRBV9
CASSEQGFQPQHF
>TRBJ1-1|TRBV6-1
CASSEIGVLATEAFF
>TRBJ1-4|TRBV5-1
CASSLAGTGAGGEKLFF
>TRBJ2-1|TRBV12-5
CASGLAVGTGDNEQFF
>TRBJ2-7|TRBV28
CASSSDRDEQYF
>TRBJ2-3|TRBV27
CASSLLNRLAGGPLYF
>TRBJ1-2|TRBV28
CASSFRLGDGYTF
>TRBJ1-6|TRBV28
CASRFRDNSPLHF
>TRBJ2-5|TRBV5-1
CASSLGDGVGTQYF
>TRBJ1-1|TRBV19
CASSDRGTGNTEAFF
>TRBJ2-7|TRBV28
CASSPIYRYEQYF
>TRBJ2-5|TRBV14
CASSQETQYF
>TRBJ1-5|TRBV5-1
CASSLGGAGQPQHF
>TRBJ2-7|TRBV7-6
CASSLRVGEQYF